The 4 T cell receptor beta chains below come from one sample, sequenced in a study of T cells in Graves' hyperthyroidism and ophthalmopathy (dated by TCRdb to between 2018 and 2021). The library was produced with multiplex PCR. TCRdb names Illumina HiSeq 2000 as the instrument used. The TCR beta CDR3 regions were amplified from the RNA transcripts. A first-round RT-PCR of the TCR CDR3 used the HTBI primer set with the Qiagen OneStep RT-PCR kit. TCRdb applied fastp at Q25 and MiXCR to the public reads, then kept only in-frame beta chains. Rows are combined by CDR3 protein, so each entry shows the most common genes and DNA. Here the sample has about 700,000 distinct CDR3 sequences; around 13% occur a single time. Roughly 10% of the sample is in the top ten clones. Sequencing was carried out using blood. These receptors were collected from a woman aged 18 to 35 with Graves' hyperthyroidism.

This clonotype was picked up many times. The chain couples TRBV6-2 or TRBV6-3 to TRBJ2-7; 7 bases line up with TRBD2. V lost 6 bases and J lost 1; bases outside the gene matches: 6. The CDR3 loop spans 14 amino acids. Germline V gene lookup returns CDR1 MNHEY and CDR2 SVGEGT. The CDR3 nucleotides read TGTGCCAGCAGCTACACTAGCGCATCCTACGAGCAGTACTTC. Protein: CASSYTSASYEQYF.

There are many counts of this clonotype. The chain links TRBV27 to TRBJ2-3; D gene ambiguous. Germline V CDR1 and CDR2: MNHEY, SMNVEV (reference sequence). The V end was cut by 5 bases, the J end by 0 bases, with 27 bases between. There are 20 residues in the CDR3. CDR3 in DNA: TGTGCCAGCAGTCGAAATCCTCCCGGGCCAACTATTTCTAGCACAGATACGCAGTATTTT. Translation: CASSRNPPGPTISSTDTQYF.

There are many counts of this clonotype. The rearrangement uses TRBV2 and TRBJ2-1; TRBD2 matches 9 bases. V trimming: 0 bases; J trimming: 6 bases; junction bases outside the gene matches: 15. CDR1 is SNHLY, CDR2 FYNNEI, per germline. The length of the CDR3 is 19 residues. The CDR3 loop reads CASSEAALREGRTSNEQFF. The DNA for the CDR3 is TGTGCCAGCAGTGAAGCGGCGCTGCGGGAGGGCCGGACGTCCAATGAGCAGTTCTTC.

This chain links TRBV6-1 with TRBJ1-5; D might be TRBD1 (6 bases). V gave up 4 bases and J gave up 5 bases, with 9 bases separating them. Germline lookup yields CDR1 MNHNS and CDR2 SASEGT. The CDR3 extends over 13 amino acids. The CDR3 spells CASSAPGDQPQHF. The CDR3 region has the DNA TGTGCCAGCAGTGCACCAGGGGATCAGCCCCAGCATTTT.